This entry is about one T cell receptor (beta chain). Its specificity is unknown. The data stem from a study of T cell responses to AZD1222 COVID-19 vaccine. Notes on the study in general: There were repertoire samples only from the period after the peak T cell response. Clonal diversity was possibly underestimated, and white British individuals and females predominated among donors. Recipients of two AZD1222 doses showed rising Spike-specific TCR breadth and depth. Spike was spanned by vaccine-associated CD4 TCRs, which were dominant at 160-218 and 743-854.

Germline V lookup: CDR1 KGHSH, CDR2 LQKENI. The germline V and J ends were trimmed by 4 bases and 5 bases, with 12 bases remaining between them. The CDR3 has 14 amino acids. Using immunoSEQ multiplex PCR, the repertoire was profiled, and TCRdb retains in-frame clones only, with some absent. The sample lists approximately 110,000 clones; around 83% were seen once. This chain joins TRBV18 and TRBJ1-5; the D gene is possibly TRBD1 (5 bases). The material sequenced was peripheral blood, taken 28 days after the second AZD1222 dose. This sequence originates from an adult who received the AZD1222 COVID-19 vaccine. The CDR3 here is CASSLSGLDQPQHF. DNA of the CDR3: TGTGCCAGCTCACTCTCAGGGTTGGATCAGCCCCAGCATTTT.